This T cell receptor beta chain is drawn from a study of graft-versus-host responses after intestinal transplantation. The overall study: Uniformly, recipients were administered anti-thymocyte globulin induction with subsequent tacrolimus and steroids for approximately 3 years. Overall study results and limits: GvH clones turned up in recipient marrow; some had shown up first in ileum or blood. Levels of circulating GvH clones at their peak were associated with early post-transplant HvG declines.

The graft tissue was processed, and this released both intraepithelial and lamina propria lymphocytes. Only in-frame clones appear in the TCRdb table, and some are missing; sequencing was by immunoSEQ multiplex PCR. The table lists more than 13,000 clones, roughly 68% of them singletons. CDR3 length equals 15 residues. V lost 7 bases and J 4 bases, leaving 14 bases between the germline ends. Germline V gene data show CDR1 as MNHNS and CDR2 as SASEGT. About this clone: Its specificity is not known.

Sequencing was performed on ileum tissue, taken around 99 weeks after intestinal transplantation. The sequence came from a human patient who received an intestinal transplant, so some T cells may come from the graft donor. The chain employs TRBV6-1 and TRBJ1-6; a possible D gene is TRBD1 (5 bases). The CDR3 DNA sequence: TGTGCCAGCACTCCGAAGGACACTTATAATTCACCCCTCCACTTT. It codes for CASTPKDTYNSPLHF.